The subject of this entry is one T cell receptor (beta chain). The data are from a study of Ad26.COV2.S vaccination and SARS-CoV-2 variants. Only in-frame clones appear in the TCRdb table, and some are missing; sequencing was by immunoSEQ multiplex PCR. There are 350,000 to 450,000 clones in the sample; around 92% occur only once, and roughly 3.9% lies in the top ten. The sample was peripheral blood, taken after recovery from COVID-19. The origin of this receptor is a human donor who had recovered from COVID-19.

This chain's CDR3 is CASSRTHRGGQPQHF. For the CDR3, the DNA is TGTGCCAGCAGTCGAACTCACAGGGGCGGTCAGCCCCAGCATTTT. The V call is TRBV6-5, the J call TRBJ1-5; the match to TRBD1 covers 7 bases. V gave up 5 bases and J gave up 6 bases; unmatched junction bases: 10. Germline CDR1 is MNHEY and CDR2 is SVGAGI. The CDR3 runs 15 residues.